This TCR beta chain is from a study of STAT5B mutations in CD4+ large granular lymphocyte leukemia. The CDR3 spans 16 residues. Trimming stripped 0 bases from V and 0 bases from J, with 10 bases between. Looked up from germline, CDR1 is SGHRS and CDR2 is YFSETQ. The data were produced by immunoSEQ multiplex PCR, yet TCRdb's version contains in-frame clones alone and is incomplete. The table has about 30,000 clones, 75% to 85% seen once. This clonotype originated in a human donor in good health. The V and J genes are TRBV5-1 and TRBJ1-3, with a possible D match to TRBD1 (5 bases). Sequenced material: CD4+ T cells from blood buffy coats. The CDR3 region is CASSLGGISSGNTIYF. CDR3 nucleotides: TGCGCCAGCAGCTTGGGGGGGATTAGCTCTGGAAACACCATATATTTT.